The sequence of this T cell receptor beta chain was determined in a study of blood T cell repertoires in COVID-19. Study at large: Nucleic acid was either cDNA or gDNA, and it came from T cells, B-cell-depleted T cells, or PBMCs.

The germline CDR1 and CDR2 sequences are SGHTA and FQGNSA. V was shortened by 4 bases and J by 6 bases, with 10 bases between the two germline ends. This CDR3 contains 12 residues. The repertoire was sequenced with immunoSEQ multiplex PCR; TCRdb's copy has only in-frame clones and lacks some. The sample consists of approximately 270,000 clones, 70% to 85% of them appearing once. V gene TRBV7-2 combines with J gene TRBJ2-7; D uncertain. Sequenced sample: peripheral blood. The origin of this receptor is a human donor with COVID-19, enrolled during active disease. The donor label of this sample is uncertain. Here the CDR3 reads CASSSPYSEQYF. The CDR3 DNA reads as TGTGCCAGCAGCTCCCCCTATTCCGAGCAGTACTTC.